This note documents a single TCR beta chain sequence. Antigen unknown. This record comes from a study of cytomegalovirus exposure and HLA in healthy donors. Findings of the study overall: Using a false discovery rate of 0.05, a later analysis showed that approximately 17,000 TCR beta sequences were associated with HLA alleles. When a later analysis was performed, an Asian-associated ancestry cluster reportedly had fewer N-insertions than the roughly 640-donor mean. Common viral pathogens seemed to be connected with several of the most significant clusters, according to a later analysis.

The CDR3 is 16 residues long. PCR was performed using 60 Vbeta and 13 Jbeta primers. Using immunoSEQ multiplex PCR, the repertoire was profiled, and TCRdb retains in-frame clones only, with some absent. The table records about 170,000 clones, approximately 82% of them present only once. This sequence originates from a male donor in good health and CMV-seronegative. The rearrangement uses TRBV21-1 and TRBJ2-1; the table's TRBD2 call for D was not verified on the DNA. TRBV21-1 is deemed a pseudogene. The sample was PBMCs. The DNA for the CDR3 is TGTGCCAGCAGAATCTCCGGGAGGGGCTTTGGAAATGAGCAGTTCTTC. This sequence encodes CASRISGRGFGNEQFF.